The sequence of this TCR beta chain was determined in a study of early T cells in non-severe SARS-CoV-2 infection. Whole-study context: From unsorted whole blood, bulk RNA was sequenced, and the chains remained unpaired. Study-level findings and limits: VDJdb matches were skewed toward anti-spike CD8 T cell responses.

In its sample, this clonotype was seen many times. Its antigen is unknown. Attachment of unique molecular identifiers was made to individual cDNA molecules. One entry per CDR3 protein, called by TCRdb with MiXCR from the 5' RACE reads. The sample records tens of thousands of distinct CDR3 sequences, approximately 14% being singletons. The CDR3 spans 17 residues. Germline CDR1 is SGHTA and CDR2 is FQGNSA. The ends lost 1 base at V and 4 bases at J; junction bases unmatched: 7. The TCR was taken from an adult who was a healthcare worker with PCR-confirmed SARS-CoV-2 infection or an uninfected control (not recorded which). The chain employs TRBV7-2 and TRBJ2-3, with 11 positions matching TRBD1. The sequenced sample consisted of whole blood. The CDR3 spells CASSLGRTGGAADTQYF. In nucleotides, the CDR3 is TGTGCCAGCAGCTTAGGCCGGACAGGGGGCGCGGCAGATACGCAGTATTTT.